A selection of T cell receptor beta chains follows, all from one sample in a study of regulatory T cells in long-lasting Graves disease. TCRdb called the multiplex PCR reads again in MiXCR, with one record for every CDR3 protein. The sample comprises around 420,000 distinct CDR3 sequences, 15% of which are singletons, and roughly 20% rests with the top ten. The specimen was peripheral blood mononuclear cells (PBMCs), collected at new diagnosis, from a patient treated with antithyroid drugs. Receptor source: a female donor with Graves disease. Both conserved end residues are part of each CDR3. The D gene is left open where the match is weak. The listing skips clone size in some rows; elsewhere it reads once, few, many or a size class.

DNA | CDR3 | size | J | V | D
TGTGCCAGCAGCAAAGGTTATAGCTACACCTTC | CASSKGYSYTF | many | TRBJ1-2 | TRBV3-1 | .
TGTGCCAGCAGTTTAGGGACAGGGGAGGTGTATTTT | CASSLGTGEVYF | many | TRBJ2-3 | TRBV27 | TRBD1
TGTGCCAGCAGCCACTTGGAAGGGGGGCCAGGCTCCTACAATGAGCAGTTCTTC | CASSHLEGGPGSYNEQFF | many | TRBJ2-1 | TRBV12-3/TRBV12-4 | .
TGTGCCACCAGCAGAGATTACAGGTCTAGTAATCAGCCCCAGCATTTT | CATSRDYRSSNQPQHF | . | TRBJ1-5 | TRBV15 | .
TGTGCCAGCAGCTTAGGGACAGGGATGACTAGCAGCCTCTCCTACAATGAGCAGTTCTTC | CASSLGTGMTSSLSYNEQFF | . | TRBJ2-1 | TRBV7-9 | .
TGTGCCAGTAGTCCCAGACTAGCGGGAGGGTATCCCGGGGAGCTGTTTTTT | CASSPRLAGGYPGELFF | many | TRBJ2-2 | TRBV19 | TRBD2
TGTGCCAGCAGTGAGTCAGCGGGTGACATCAATGAGCAGTTCTTC | CASSESAGDINEQFF | . | TRBJ2-1 | TRBV6-2/TRBV6-3 | .
TGCGCCAGCAGTGAGTCCGCGGCAGAAAAAGAGACCCAGTACTTC | CASSESAAEKETQYF | few | TRBJ2-5 | TRBV10-1 | .
TGTGCCTGGAGTGTATCACAGAACACCGGGGAGCTGTTTTTT | CAWSVSQNTGELFF | many | TRBJ2-2 | TRBV30 | .
TGTGCCACCAGCAGAGATCCCAACAGGGGGCAGGTTGGCCATAATGAAAAACTGTTTTTT | CATSRDPNRGQVGHNEKLFF | few | TRBJ1-4 | TRBV15 | TRBD1